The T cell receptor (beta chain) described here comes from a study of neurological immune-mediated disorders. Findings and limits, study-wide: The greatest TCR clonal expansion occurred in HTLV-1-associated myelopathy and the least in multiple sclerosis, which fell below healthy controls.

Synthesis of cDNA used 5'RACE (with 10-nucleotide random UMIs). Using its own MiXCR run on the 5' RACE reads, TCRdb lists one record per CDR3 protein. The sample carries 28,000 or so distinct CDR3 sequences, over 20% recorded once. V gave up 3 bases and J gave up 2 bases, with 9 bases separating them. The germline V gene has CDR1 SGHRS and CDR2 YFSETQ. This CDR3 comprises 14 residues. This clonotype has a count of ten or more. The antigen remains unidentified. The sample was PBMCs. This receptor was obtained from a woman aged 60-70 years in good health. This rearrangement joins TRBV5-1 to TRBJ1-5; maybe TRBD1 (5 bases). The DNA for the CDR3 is TGCGCCAGCAGCTACGAAGGGGGCAATCAGCCCCAGCATTTT. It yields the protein CASSYEGGNQPQHF.